This T cell receptor (beta chain) was observed in a study of shared clonotypes between healthy human individuals. Data came from immunoSEQ multiplex PCR; TCRdb stores just in-frame clones and leaves some out. The table records under 2.5 million clones, roughly 90% of them present only once. V was clipped by 1 base and J by 4 bases, with 11 bases between them. The length of the CDR3 is 15 residues. Germline CDR1 and CDR2: SGHRS and YFSETQ. The rearrangement uses TRBV5-1 and TRBJ2-2; D is unclear. The sample was naive CD4+ T cells from PBMCs. Subset here: CD45RA+ positively selected. The sequence was collected from a man between 18 and 35 years old in good health. Some clones in this sample may be carry-over from other donors' samples. This CDR3 is CASSLNPIGTGELFF. The CDR3 bases are TGCGCCAGCAGCTTGAATCCTATTGGCACCGGGGAGCTGTTTTTT.